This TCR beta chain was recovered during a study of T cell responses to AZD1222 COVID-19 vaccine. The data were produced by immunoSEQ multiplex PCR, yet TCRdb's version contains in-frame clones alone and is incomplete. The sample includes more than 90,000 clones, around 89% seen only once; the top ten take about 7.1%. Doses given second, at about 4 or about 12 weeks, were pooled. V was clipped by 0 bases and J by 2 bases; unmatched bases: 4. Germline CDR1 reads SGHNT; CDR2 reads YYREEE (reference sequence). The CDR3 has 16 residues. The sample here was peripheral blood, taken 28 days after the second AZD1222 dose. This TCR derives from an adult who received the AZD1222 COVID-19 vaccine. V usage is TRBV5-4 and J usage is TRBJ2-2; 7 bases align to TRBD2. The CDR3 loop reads CASSLEASGNTGELFF. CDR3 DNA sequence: TGTGCCAGCAGCTTGGAGGCTAGCGGAAACACCGGGGAGCTGTTTTTT.